One TCR beta chain is described in this entry. In the authors' workflow: Amplified reference gene primers provided the basis for estimating nucleated cell counts. The repertoire was sequenced with immunoSEQ multiplex PCR; TCRdb's copy has only in-frame clones and lacks some. For V, J and clone size, that table is used; D and trimming come from the DNA. The table lists about 76,000 clones, around 83% of them singletons. This entry comes from a study of blood T cell repertoires in COVID-19. Study-level information: Whether acute or convalescent, the COVID-19 samples came from the United States, Italy and Spain. T cells, B-cell-depleted T cells, or PBMCs provided the cDNA or gDNA that served as material.

This TCR was sampled from a man older than 75 with acute or convalescent COVID-19. Sample: peripheral blood.

The CDR3 region is CASRQDRRTNYGYTF. In DNA, the CDR3 is TGTGCCAGCAGACAAGACAGGCGGACTAACTATGGCTACACCTTC. The V gene is TRBV2, the J gene TRBJ1-2, with TRBD1 as a possible D gene (6 bases). This CDR3 is built from 15 residues. Deletions cut 6 bases from V and 0 bases from J, with 14 bases between. Germline values: CDR1 SNHLY, CDR2 FYNNEI.